Listed below are T cell receptor beta chains from one sample, sequenced in a study of T cells in Graves' hyperthyroidism and ophthalmopathy. TCRdb passed the multiplex PCR reads through MiXCR, listing each CDR3 protein once. The table shows about 300,000 distinct CDR3 sequences, with less than 15% occurring only once. Source material: blood. These receptors originate from a woman between 25 and 40 years old with Graves' hyperthyroidism that later progressed to Graves' ophthalmopathy. Each CDR3 is given with its conserved first and last residue. D genes are given only for firm matches. For some rows the clone size is stated as once, few or many, or as a class when expanded; others skip it.

J | V | size | D | CDR3 | DNA
TRBJ2-1 | TRBV28 | many | TRBD2 | CASSPAGLGVDEQFF | TGTGCCAGCAGTCCCGCCGGACTAGGGGTCGATGAGCAGTTCTTC
TRBJ1-5 | TRBV30 | few | - | CAWSGGRGSQPQHF | TGTGCCTGGAGTGGGGGGAGAGGCAGTCAGCCCCAGCATTTT
TRBJ2-1 | TRBV9 | many | - | CASSGANEQFF | TGTGCCAGCAGCGGGGCCAATGAGCAGTTCTTC
TRBJ2-1 | TRBV11-2 | many | TRBD2 | CASSALTSGSLHEQFF | TGTGCCAGCAGCGCCCTCACTAGCGGGAGTCTACATGAGCAGTTCTTC
TRBJ2-2 | TRBV2 | many | - | CASSASRGWNTGELFF | TGTGCCAGCAGTGCCTCCAGGGGATGGAACACCGGGGAGCTGTTTTTT
TRBJ2-7 | TRBV20-1 | many | - | CSAAGERSYEQYF | TGCAGTGCTGCAGGCGAGCGCTCCTACGAGCAGTACTTC
TRBJ1-2 | TRBV15 | many | - | CATSRDRRAGGYTF | TGTGCCACCAGCAGAGATAGGAGGGCAGGGGGCTACACCTTC
TRBJ2-7 | TRBV30 | many | - | CAWRNRDTRLAERPEQYF | TGTGCCTGGAGGAACCGGGACACGAGACTAGCTGAACGTCCCGAGCAGTACTTC
TRBJ2-1 | TRBV5-4 | few | - | CASFGGAPDNEQFF | TGTGCCAGTTTTGGGGGGGCACCAGACAATGAGCAGTTCTTC
TRBJ2-1 | TRBV3-1 | many | TRBD2 | CASSHNLGLAVLSSYNEQFF | TGTGCCAGCAGCCATAATCTCGGACTAGCGGTACTCAGCTCCTACAATGAGCAGTTCTTC
TRBJ1-3 | TRBV7-9 | few | - | CASSLEVVSRSGNTIYF | TGTGCCAGCAGCTTAGAAGTTGTCAGCCGCTCTGGAAACACCATATATTTT
TRBJ2-7 | TRBV27 | - | TRBD2 | CASTRTSGLPQRGYEQYF | TGTGCCAGCACCCGGACTAGCGGGTTGCCACAGCGCGGCTACGAGCAGTACTTC
TRBJ2-5 | TRBV20-1 | - | - | CSARDPQGLAETQYF | TGCAGTGCTAGAGATCCTCAGGGGCTCGCAGAGACCCAGTACTTC
TRBJ1-5 | TRBV7-9 | - | - | CASSLGPISTEGQLQHF | TGTGCCAGCAGCTTAGGCCCTATATCGACAGAAGGACAGCTCCAGCATTTT
TRBJ1-5 | TRBV12-3/TRBV12-4 | - | - | CASSSLQGIQPQHF | TGTGCCAGCAGTTCATTACAGGGAATTCAGCCCCAGCATTTT
TRBJ2-7 | TRBV20-1 | many | - | CSARTRGTYEQYF | TGCAGTGCTAGAACGCGGGGCACCTACGAGCAGTACTTC
TRBJ2-1 | TRBV12-3/TRBV12-4 | many | - | CASSLLTLGEQFF | TGTGCCAGCAGTTTATTAACCCTGGGGGAGCAGTTCTTC
TRBJ1-2 | TRBV20-1 | many | - | CSARGSGARETNYGYTF | TGCAGTGCTAGAGGGTCGGGGGCGCGCGAAACTAACTATGGCTACACCTTC
TRBJ1-6 | TRBV19 | - | TRBD1 | CASSSGQNNSPLHF | TGTGCCAGTAGTTCGGGACAGAATAATTCACCCCTCCACTTT
TRBJ1-3 | TRBV12-3/TRBV12-4 | many | - | CASSGSGNTIYF | TGTGCCAGCAGCGGCTCTGGAAACACCATATATTTT
TRBJ2-5 | TRBV7-9 | many | TRBD1 | CASSPRGQRQIQETQYF | TGTGCCAGCAGCCCCCGGGGACAGAGACAGATCCAAGAGACCCAGTACTTC
TRBJ1-1 | TRBV30 | many | - | CAWIDLWQGNTEAFF | TGTGCCTGGATCGATCTTTGGCAGGGCAACACTGAAGCTTTCTTT